Below, 17 T cell receptor beta chains from the same sample are listed, as sequenced in a study of T-cell memory formation after mild COVID-19. TCRdb reanalysed the 5' RACE reads using MiXCR and keeps one entry per CDR3 protein. The data contain about 400,000 distinct CDR3 sequences, roughly 14% of them singletons. The sample was PBMCs or a T cell subset sorted from them (not recorded which). The receptors were gathered from a man aged 18-30 years who had mild COVID-19 (a few samples of this study predate the infection). Cell type and time point are not known.

This clonotype was counted between two and nine times. This chain joins TRBV6-2 or TRBV6-3 and TRBJ2-1, with D hard to call. V lost 8 bases to trimming and J lost 9 bases, with 20 bases between them. From germline, CDR1 is MNHEY and CDR2 SVGEGT. The CDR3 runs to 14 residues. CDR3 sequence: CASHHPFSLGEQFF. The CDR3 DNA reads TGTGCCAGCCATCACCCCTTTAGCTTGGGTGAGCAGTTCTTC.

This clonotype was observed a handful of times. This sequence joins TRBV7-9 and TRBJ1-6; TRBD1 matches at 7 bases. The V gene end was trimmed by 6 bases and the J gene end by 9 bases; junction bases not matched to a gene: 8. Germline CDR1 and CDR2: SEHNR and FQNEAQ (reference sequence). The CDR3 covers 14 residues. The DNA of the CDR3 is TGTGCCAGCAGACAGACAGGGATTCTTTCACCCCTCCACTTT. Translating it yields CASRQTGILSPLHF.

This chain links TRBV11-2 with TRBJ1-1; weak D call: TRBD1 (6 bases). The germline V gene has CDR1 SGHAT and CDR2 FQNNGV. The CDR3 runs to 16 residues. V shed 3 bases and J shed 3 bases, with 17 bases lying between them. CDR3 in DNA: TGTGCCAGCAGCTTGAGTTGGGCAGGGGTAGACACTGAAGCTTTCTTT. As protein: CASSLSWAGVDTEAFF.

This clonotype has a handful of counts. The rearrangement joins TRBV7-9 to TRBJ2-3, with 9 positions matching TRBD2. The germline gives CDR1 SEHNR, CDR2 FQNEAQ (reference sequence). The CDR3 runs 15 residues. V lost 2 bases and J lost 1; bases outside the gene matches: 1. The CDR3 DNA reads TGTGCCAGCAGCTTATCTAGCGGGGGCACAGATACGCAGTATTTT. This translates into CASSLSSGGTDTQYF.

The V gene is TRBV25-1, the J gene TRBJ2-5; unclear D gene. Looked up from germline, CDR1 is MGHDK and CDR2 is SYGVNS. V gave up 10 bases and J gave up 7 bases, with 10 bases separating them. The length of the CDR3 is 10 residues. The chain's CDR3 is CATTDGTQYF. The CDR3 bases are TGTGCCACCACCGATGGGACCCAGTACTTC.

In this sample, this clonotype turned up many times. The chain uses TRBV7-2 and TRBJ2-1; D is ambiguous. The CDR3 spans 14 residues. The germline CDR1 and CDR2 sequences are SGHTA and FQGNSA. The V end lost 7 bases, the J end lost 5 bases, and 15 bases lay between the germline ends. The CDR3 loop reads CASKTPELNNEQFF. The CDR3 DNA reads as TGTGCCAGCAAGACTCCGGAACTTAACAATGAGCAGTTCTTC.

V is TRBV10-3 and J is TRBJ1-5, with D unclear. CDR3 length: 13 amino acids. V was clipped by 4 bases and J by 5 bases, with 9 bases between them. Germline CDR1 reads ENHRY; CDR2 reads SYGVKD. CDR3 bases: TGTGCCATCAGTGGAGTGGGCGATCAGCCCCAGCATTTT. Translating it yields CAISGVGDQPQHF.

This clonotype was seen repeatedly, ten times or more. This sequence joins TRBV12-3 or TRBV12-4 and TRBJ2-2; 7 bases are a match to TRBD2. V was pared by 7 bases and J by 5 bases, with 10 bases of the junction left unmatched. CDR3 length equals 15 residues. The CDR3 nucleotides are TGTGCCAGCACCGAAAGACTAGCAGTGACCGGGGAGCTGTTTTTT. Translating it yields CASTERLAVTGELFF.

The chain couples TRBV19 to TRBJ1-5; TRBD1 aligns across 7 bases. Germline CDR1 is LNHDA and CDR2 is SQIVND (reference sequence). This CDR3 is 14 amino acids long. V lost 9 bases and J lost 0; bases outside the gene matches: 5. The DNA of the CDR3 is TGTGCCAGCCGGGGGACAGATAGCAATCAGCCCCAGCATTTT. It encodes CASRGTDSNQPQHF.

The genes are TRBV18 and TRBJ1-1, with D perhaps matching TRBD1 (5 bases). With 3 bases removed from V and 4 bases from J, the gap between germline ends came to 18 bases. CDR3 length equals 16 residues. Germline assignment: CDR1 KGHSH and CDR2 LQKENI. CDR3 region: CASSPHAAGGGTEAFF. The DNA for the CDR3 is TGTGCCAGCTCACCCCACGCGGCGGGGGGTGGCACTGAAGCTTTCTTT.

This clonotype was seen only a few times. The V gene is TRBV24-1, the J gene TRBJ1-2; D perhaps matches TRBD1 (5 bases). V gave up 4 bases and J gave up 4 bases, with 12 bases separating them. This CDR3 spans 14 amino acids. Looked up from germline, CDR1 is KGHDR and CDR2 is SFDVKD. The CDR3 nucleotides read TGTGCCACCAGTGACTCCGACAGCTTCTATGGCTACACCTTC. Translating gives CATSDSDSFYGYTF.

The V call is TRBV20-1, the J call TRBJ2-3, with 10 bases identical to TRBD2. Losses at the gene ends were 5 bases for V and 3 bases for J; bases not matched to a gene: 8. The length of the CDR3 is 15 residues. Looked up from germline, CDR1 is DFQATT and CDR2 is SNEGSKA (reference sequence). The CDR3: CSAGGTSGATDTQYF. In DNA, the CDR3 is TGCAGTGCTGGAGGAACTAGCGGGGCTACAGATACGCAGTATTTT.

The rearrangement links TRBV7-2 to TRBJ1-1; tentative D call: TRBD1 (6 bases). CDR1 and CDR2 from the germline V gene are SGHTA and FQGNSA. V lost 6 bases and J 1 base, leaving 9 bases between the germline ends. The CDR3 has 13 residues. CDR3 nucleotides: TGTGCCAGCAGACAACAGGGGAACACTGAAGCTTTCTTT. As protein: CASRQQGNTEAFF.

The sample holds many counts of this clonotype. CDR3 region: CASSLGQETFYGYTF. CDR3 coding DNA: TGCGCCAGCAGCTTGGGACAGGAAACTTTCTATGGCTACACCTTC. V usage is TRBV5-1 and J usage is TRBJ1-2, with a possible D match to TRBD1 (6 bases). The CDR3 loop spans 15 amino acids. Germline V lookup: CDR1 SGHRS, CDR2 YFSETQ. Trimming took off 0 bases at V and 4 bases at J, with 13 bases between the two ends. Based on the CDR3 plus reference TRBV5-1 and TRBJ1-2, the full variable domain is KAGVTQTPRYLIKTRGQQVTLSCSPISGHRSVSWYQQTPGQGLQFLFEYFSETQRNKGNFPGRFSGRQFSNSRSEMNVSTLELGDSALYLCASSLGQETFYGYTFGSGTRLTVV.

V and J are TRBV5-1 and TRBJ1-4, with 9 bases matching TRBD1. J lost 10 bases, V lost 0 bases, and 10 bases had no gene match. The germline V gene has CDR1 SGHRS and CDR2 YFSETQ. This CDR3 is built from 16 residues. CDR3 sequence: CASSLARGQGSGKLFF. In DNA, the CDR3 is TGCGCCAGCAGCTTGGCCAGGGGACAGGGTAGTGGAAAACTGTTTTTT.

The chain has TRBV2 and TRBJ1-1; 8 bases agree with TRBD1. CDR1 SNHLY and CDR2 FYNNEI come from the germline V gene. The CDR3 length is 14 residues. V lost 6 bases, J lost 7 bases, and 10 bases stayed unmatched. CDR3 nucleotides: TGTGCCAGCAGGAAGACAGGGGTTCTTGTTGAAGCTTTCTTT. As protein: CASRKTGVLVEAFF.

The chain joins TRBV5-1 to TRBJ2-5, with 7 bases matching TRBD1. The CDR3 is made up of 15 amino acids. CDR1 SGHRS and CDR2 YFSETQ come from the germline V gene. V trimming: 2 bases; J trimming: 2 bases; junction bases outside the gene matches: 6. The CDR3: CASSFRDSRQETQYF. Here the CDR3 DNA reads TGCGCCAGCAGCTTCCGGGACAGTAGACAAGAGACCCAGTACTTC.